This is a list of T cell receptor beta chains from one sample in a study of human T cells and chemical hapten exposure. TCRdb passed the RACE reads through MiXCR, listing each CDR3 protein once. The sample has around 62,000 distinct CDR3 sequences; about 7% are singletons. The sequencing here drew on whole blood, taken in connection with sensitization to the hapten diphenylcyclopropenone (DPC). These receptors originate from a woman aged 30 to 39 with alopecia areata. Some clones in this sample may be carry-over from other donors' samples. CDR3s include the opening cysteine and the closing phenylalanine or tryptophan. Clone size is shown for a subset of rows, as once, few, many or a class of expanded clone.

TRBV25-1 many CASSDTGVQRETQYF
TRBV4-2 many CASSQGVYSNSPLHF
TRBV4-2 many CASSPPNQGYYNEQFF
TRBV2 NA CASVPQGADYGDTF
TRBV4-2 many CASSQDGTGTQPQHF
TRBV20-1 many CSARLGTTDTQYF
TRBV12-3/TRBV12-4 many CASSPSGAGAYEQYF
TRBV18 many CASSPVRDIGETQYF
TRBV20-1 many CSAIRQGGEKLFF
TRBV29-1 many CSVEGYSLEETQYF
TRBV29-1 few CSVERGQKETQYF
TRBV29-1 many CSVEDRGTGLTGELFF
TRBV30 NA CAWNQRGGFGDTQYF
TRBV7-8 many CASSLGGGTSGANVLTF
TRBV12-3/TRBV12-4 many CASSLGPSGGGEQYF